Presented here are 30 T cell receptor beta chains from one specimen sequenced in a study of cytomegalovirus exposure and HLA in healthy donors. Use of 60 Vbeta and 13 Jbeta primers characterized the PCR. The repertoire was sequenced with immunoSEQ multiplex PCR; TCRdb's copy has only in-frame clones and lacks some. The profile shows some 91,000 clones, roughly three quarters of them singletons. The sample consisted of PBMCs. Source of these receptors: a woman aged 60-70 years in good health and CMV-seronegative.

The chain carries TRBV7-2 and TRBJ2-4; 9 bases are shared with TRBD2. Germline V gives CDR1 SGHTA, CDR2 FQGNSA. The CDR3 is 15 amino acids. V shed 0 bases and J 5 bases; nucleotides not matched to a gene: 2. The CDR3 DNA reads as TGTGCCAGCAGCTTAGCCCAGCGGGGGGAAAACATTCAGTACTTC. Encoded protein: CASSLAQRGENIQYF.

The CDR3 coding sequence is TGTGCCAGCTCACCGACCGGGACAGGGGTAAATGAGCAGTTCTTC. Translation: CASSPTGTGVNEQFF. The genes are TRBV18 and TRBJ2-1; 10 bases agree with TRBD1. J lost 7 bases, V lost 3 bases, and 6 bases had no gene match. The germline CDR1 and CDR2 sequences are KGHSH and LQKENI. The CDR3 runs 15 residues.

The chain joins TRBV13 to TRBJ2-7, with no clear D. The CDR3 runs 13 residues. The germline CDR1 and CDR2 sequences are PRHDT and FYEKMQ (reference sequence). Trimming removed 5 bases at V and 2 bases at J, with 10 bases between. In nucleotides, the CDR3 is TGTGCCAGCAGCCGAGAATCCCCCTACGAGCAGTACTTC. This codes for CASSRESPYEQYF.

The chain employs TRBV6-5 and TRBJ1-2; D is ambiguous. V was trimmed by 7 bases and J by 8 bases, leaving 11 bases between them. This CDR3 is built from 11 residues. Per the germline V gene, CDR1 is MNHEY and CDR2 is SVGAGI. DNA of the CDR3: TGTGCCAGCACAGGCCGTGAAGGCTACACCTTC. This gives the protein CASTGREGYTF.

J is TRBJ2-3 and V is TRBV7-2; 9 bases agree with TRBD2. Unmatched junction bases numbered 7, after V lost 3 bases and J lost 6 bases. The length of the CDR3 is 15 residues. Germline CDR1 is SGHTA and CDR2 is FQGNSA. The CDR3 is CASSFAGGTLDTQYF. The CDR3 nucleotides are TGTGCCAGCAGCTTTGCGGGGGGGACGTTGGATACGCAGTATTTT.

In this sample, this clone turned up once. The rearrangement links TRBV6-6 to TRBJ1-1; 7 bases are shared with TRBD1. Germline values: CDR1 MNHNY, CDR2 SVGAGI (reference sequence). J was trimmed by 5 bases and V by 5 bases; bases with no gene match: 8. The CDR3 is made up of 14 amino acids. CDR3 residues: CASSPFRGVTEAFF. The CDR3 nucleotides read TGTGCCAGCAGTCCTTTCAGGGGGGTGACTGAAGCTTTCTTT.

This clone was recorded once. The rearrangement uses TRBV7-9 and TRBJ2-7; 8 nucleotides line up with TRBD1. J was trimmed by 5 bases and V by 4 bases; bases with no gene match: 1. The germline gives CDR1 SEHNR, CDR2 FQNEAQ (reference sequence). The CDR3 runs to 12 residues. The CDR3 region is CASSSTGDEQYF. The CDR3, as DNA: TGTGCCAGCAGCTCGACAGGGGACGAGCAGTACTTC.

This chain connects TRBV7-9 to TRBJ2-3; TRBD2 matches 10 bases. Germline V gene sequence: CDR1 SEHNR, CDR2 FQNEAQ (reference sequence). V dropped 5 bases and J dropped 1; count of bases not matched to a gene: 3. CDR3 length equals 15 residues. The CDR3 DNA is TGTGCCAGCAGCCGCGGGACTAGCGGCACAGATACGCAGTATTTT. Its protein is CASSRGTSGTDTQYF.

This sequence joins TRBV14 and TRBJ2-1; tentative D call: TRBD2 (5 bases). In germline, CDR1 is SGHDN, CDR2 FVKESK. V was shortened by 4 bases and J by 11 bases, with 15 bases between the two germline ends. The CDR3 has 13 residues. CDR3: CASSLLAAGQQFF. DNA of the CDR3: TGTGCCAGCAGCCTCTTAGCCGCGGGTCAGCAGTTCTTC.

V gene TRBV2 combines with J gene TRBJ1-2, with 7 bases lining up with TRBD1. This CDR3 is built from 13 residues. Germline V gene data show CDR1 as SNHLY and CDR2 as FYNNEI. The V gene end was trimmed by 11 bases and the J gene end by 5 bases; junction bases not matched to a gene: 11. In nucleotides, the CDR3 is TGTGCCCCGGCAGTCCCAGGGGGATATGGCTACACCTTC. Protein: CAPAVPGGYGYTF.

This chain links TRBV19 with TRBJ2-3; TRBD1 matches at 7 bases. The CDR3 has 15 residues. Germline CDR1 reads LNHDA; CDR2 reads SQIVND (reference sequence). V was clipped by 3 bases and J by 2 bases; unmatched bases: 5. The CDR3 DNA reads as TGTGCCAGTAGTATGGGGGACAGAGACACAGATACGCAGTATTTT. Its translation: CASSMGDRDTDTQYF.

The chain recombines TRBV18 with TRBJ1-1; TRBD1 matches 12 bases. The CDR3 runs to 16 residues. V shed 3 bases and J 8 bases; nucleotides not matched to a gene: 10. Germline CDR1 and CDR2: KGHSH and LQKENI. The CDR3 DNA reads TGTGCCAGCTCACCTTCCCCGGGACAGGGGGCGGTGGAAGCTTTCTTT. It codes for CASSPSPGQGAVEAFF.

The CDR3 DNA follows: TGCAGCGTTAGGGGACAGGGGAGTGAAAAACTGTTTTTT. It yields the protein CSVRGQGSEKLFF. This chain connects TRBV29-1 to TRBJ1-4; 10 bases match TRBD1. CDR3 length: 13 amino acids. Germline V gives CDR1 SQVTM, CDR2 ANQGSEA. Trimming cost V 5 bases and J 7 bases; bases outside gene matches: 4.

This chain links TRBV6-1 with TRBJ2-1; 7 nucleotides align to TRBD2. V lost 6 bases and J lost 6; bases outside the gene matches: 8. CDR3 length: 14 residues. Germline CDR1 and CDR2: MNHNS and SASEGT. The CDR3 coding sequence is TGTGCCAGCAGAACGGGAGGAATGGCCAATGAGCAGTTCTTC. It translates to CASRTGGMANEQFF.

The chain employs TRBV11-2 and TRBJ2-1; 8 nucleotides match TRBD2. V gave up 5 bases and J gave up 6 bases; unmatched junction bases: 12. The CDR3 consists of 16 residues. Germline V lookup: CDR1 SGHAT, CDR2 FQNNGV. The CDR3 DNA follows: TGTGCCAGCAGCCCGTGGTGGAGCGGGGGCCCCAATGAGCAGTTCTTC. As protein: CASSPWWSGGPNEQFF.

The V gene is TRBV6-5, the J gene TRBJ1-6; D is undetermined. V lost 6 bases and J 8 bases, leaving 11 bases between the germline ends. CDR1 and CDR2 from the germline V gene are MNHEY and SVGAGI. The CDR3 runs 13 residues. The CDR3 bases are TGTGCCAGCAGCCCCCGGGTGGATTCACCCCTCCACTTT. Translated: CASSPRVDSPLHF.

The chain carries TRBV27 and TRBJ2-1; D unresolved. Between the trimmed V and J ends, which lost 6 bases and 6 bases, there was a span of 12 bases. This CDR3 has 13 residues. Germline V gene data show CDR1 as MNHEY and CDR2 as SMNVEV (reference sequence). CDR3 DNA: TGTGCCAGCAGAGAGTGGGCCCGCAATGAGCAGTTCTTC. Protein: CASREWARNEQFF.

The CDR3 sequence: CASSFRTGRSAYGETQYF. The CDR3 DNA sequence: TGTGCCAGCAGTTTTAGGACAGGGAGGTCTGCTTACGGGGAGACCCAGTACTTC. J is TRBJ2-5 and V is TRBV5-6, with 8 nucleotides matching TRBD1. V gave up 5 bases and J gave up 5 bases; unmatched junction bases: 20. Germline lookup yields CDR1 SGHDT and CDR2 YYEEEE. The CDR3 loop spans 18 amino acids.

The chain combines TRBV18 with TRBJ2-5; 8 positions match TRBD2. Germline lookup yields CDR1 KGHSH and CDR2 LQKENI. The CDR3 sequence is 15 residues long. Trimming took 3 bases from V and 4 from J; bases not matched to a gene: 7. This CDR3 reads CASSPSPRGGETQYF. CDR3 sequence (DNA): TGTGCCAGCTCACCTTCCCCCCGGGGGGGAGAGACCCAGTACTTC.

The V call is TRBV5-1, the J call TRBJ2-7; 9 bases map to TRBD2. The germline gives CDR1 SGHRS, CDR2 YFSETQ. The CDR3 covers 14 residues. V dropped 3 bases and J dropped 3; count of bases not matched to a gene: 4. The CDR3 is CASSSTSGIYEQYF. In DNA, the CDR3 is TGCGCCAGCAGCTCGACTAGCGGAATCTACGAGCAGTACTTC.

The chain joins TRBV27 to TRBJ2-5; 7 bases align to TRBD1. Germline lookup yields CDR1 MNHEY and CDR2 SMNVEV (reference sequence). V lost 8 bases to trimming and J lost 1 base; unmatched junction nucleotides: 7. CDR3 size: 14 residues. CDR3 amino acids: CASGTAHLQETQYF. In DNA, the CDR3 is TGTGCCAGCGGGACAGCACACCTCCAAGAGACCCAGTACTTC.

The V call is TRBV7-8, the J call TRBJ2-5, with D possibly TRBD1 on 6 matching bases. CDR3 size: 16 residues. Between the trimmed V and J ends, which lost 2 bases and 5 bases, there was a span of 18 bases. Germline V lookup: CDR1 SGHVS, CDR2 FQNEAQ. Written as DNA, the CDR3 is TGTGCCAGCAGCTTAAGACGGGACAATAGTGCCGAGACCCAGTACTTC. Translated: CASSLRRDNSAETQYF.

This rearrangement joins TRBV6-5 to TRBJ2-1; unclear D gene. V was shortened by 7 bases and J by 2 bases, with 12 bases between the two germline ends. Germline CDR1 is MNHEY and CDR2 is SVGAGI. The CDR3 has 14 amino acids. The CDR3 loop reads CASTSRGTYNEQFF. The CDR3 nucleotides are TGTGCCAGCACCTCTCGCGGTACCTACAATGAGCAGTTCTTC.

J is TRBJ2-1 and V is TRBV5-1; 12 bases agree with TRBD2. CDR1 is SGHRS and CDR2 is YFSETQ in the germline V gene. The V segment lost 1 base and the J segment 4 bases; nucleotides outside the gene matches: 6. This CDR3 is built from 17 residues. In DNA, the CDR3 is TGCGCCAGCAGCTTGTCGTCTAGCGGGAGGGATTACAATGAGCAGTTCTTC. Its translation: CASSLSSSGRDYNEQFF.

The CDR3 nucleotides read TGCGCCAGCAGCCGGCGGGGACTAGCGGGAGAGGGGGCCCGGAATGAGCAGTTCTTC. It translates to CASSRRGLAGEGARNEQFF. The V and J genes are TRBV5-1 and TRBJ2-1; TRBD2 matches at 14 bases. J lost 7 bases, V lost 4 bases, and 16 bases had no gene match. The CDR3 sequence is 19 residues long. Per germline, CDR1 SGHRS and CDR2 YFSETQ.

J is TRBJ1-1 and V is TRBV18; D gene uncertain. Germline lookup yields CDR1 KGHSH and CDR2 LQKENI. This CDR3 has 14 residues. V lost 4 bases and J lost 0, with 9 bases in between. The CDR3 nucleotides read TGTGCCAGCTCACTAGGAGTACTGAACACTGAAGCTTTCTTT. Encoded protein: CASSLGVLNTEAFF.

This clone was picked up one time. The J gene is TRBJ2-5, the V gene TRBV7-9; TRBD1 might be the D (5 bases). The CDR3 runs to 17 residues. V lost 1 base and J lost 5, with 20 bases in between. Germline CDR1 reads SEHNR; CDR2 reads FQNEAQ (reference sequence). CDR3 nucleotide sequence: TGTGCCAGCAGCTTAGGGCAGGACATCATCACCATCGAGACCCAGTACTTC. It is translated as CASSLGQDIITIETQYF. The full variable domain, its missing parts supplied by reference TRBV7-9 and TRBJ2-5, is DTGVSQNPRHKITKRGQNVTFRCDPISEHNRLYWYRQTLGQGPEFLTYFQNEAQLEKSRLLSDRFSAERPKGSFSTLEIQRTEQGDSAMYLCASSLGQDIITIETQYFGPGTRLLVL.

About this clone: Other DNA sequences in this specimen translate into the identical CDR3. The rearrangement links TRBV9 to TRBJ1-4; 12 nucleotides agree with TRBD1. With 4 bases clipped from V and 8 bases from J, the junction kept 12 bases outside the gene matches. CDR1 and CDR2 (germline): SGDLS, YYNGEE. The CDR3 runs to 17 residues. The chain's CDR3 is CASSPGTGGAEKEKLFF. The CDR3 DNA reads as TGTGCCAGCAGCCCCGGGACAGGGGGCGCGGAGAAAGAAAAACTGTTTTTT.

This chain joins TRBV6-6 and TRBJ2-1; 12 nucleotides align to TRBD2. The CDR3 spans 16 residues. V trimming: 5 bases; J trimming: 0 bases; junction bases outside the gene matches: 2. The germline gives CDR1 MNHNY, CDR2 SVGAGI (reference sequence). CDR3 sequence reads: CASSILAGGSYNEQFF. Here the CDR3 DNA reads TGTGCCAGCAGTATACTAGCGGGGGGCTCCTACAATGAGCAGTTCTTC.

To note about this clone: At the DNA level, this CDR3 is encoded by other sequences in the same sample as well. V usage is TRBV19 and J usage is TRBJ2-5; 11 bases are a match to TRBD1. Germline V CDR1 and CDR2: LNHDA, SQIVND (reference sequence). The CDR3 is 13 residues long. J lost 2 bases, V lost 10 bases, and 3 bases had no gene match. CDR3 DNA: TGTGCCACCCGGGACAGGGGGCAAGAGACCCAGTACTTC. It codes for CATRDRGQETQYF.